The 9 T cell receptor beta chains in this list originate from one sample, sequenced in a study of CD8 T cells in ankylosing spondylitis. Each CDR3 protein is one row after TCRdb ran MiXCR on the 5' RACE reads. The sample records around 150,000 distinct CDR3 sequences, 44% being singletons. Source material: synovial fluid, either unsorted or a sorted T cell fraction (not recorded which). These receptors all come from a male donor with ankylosing spondylitis.

This clonotype came up a few times. The rearrangement uses TRBV27 and TRBJ2-2; no reliable D call. V lost 0 bases and J lost 7, with 12 bases in between. The CDR3 runs 15 residues. CDR1 and CDR2 from the germline V gene are MNHEY and SMNVEV (reference sequence). CDR3 in DNA: TGTGCCAGCAGTTTATCAGGGTCTTATCACGGGGAGCTGTTTTTT. Translated: CASSLSGSYHGELFF.

The V gene is TRBV9, the J gene TRBJ1-2; 8 bases map to TRBD1. The CDR3 extends over 15 amino acids. The V and J ends lost 4 bases and 3 bases, in that order; junction bases with no gene match: 8. Germline CDR1 and CDR2: SGDLS and YYNGEE. CDR3 amino acids: CASSKHRGYYYGYTF. The CDR3 DNA reads TGTGCCAGCAGCAAGCACAGGGGGTATTACTATGGCTACACCTTC.

This clonotype turned up a few times. V gene TRBV11-2 combines with J gene TRBJ2-7; 11 bases agree with TRBD1. Germline values: CDR1 SGHAT, CDR2 FQNNGV. This CDR3 contains 15 residues. Trimming removed 5 bases from V and 2 bases from J; junction bases left unmatched: 5. The CDR3 region has the DNA TGTGCCAGCAGCCCCCTGGGACAGGGGGCCTACGAGCAGTACTTC. It translates to CASSPLGQGAYEQYF.

In this sample, this clonotype turned up many times. V and J are TRBV7-3 and TRBJ2-2; 9 bases fit TRBD1. CDR3 size: 14 residues. V lost 4 bases, J lost 8 bases, and 5 bases stayed unmatched. Germline assignment: CDR1 SGHTA and CDR2 FQGTGA. CDR3 residues: CASSSGTGLGELFF. The CDR3 DNA is TGTGCCAGCAGCTCCGGGACAGGGTTAGGGGAGCTGTTTTTT.

V gene TRBV11-2 combines with J gene TRBJ2-4; D unclear. The V end lost 1 base, the J end lost 1 base, and 11 bases lay between the germline ends. CDR1 is SGHAT and CDR2 is FQNNGV in the germline V gene. The CDR3 sequence is 16 residues long. The CDR3 sequence: CASSLGYPGAKNIQYF. For the CDR3, the DNA is TGTGCCAGCAGCTTAGGCTACCCGGGCGCCAAAAACATTCAGTACTTC. The entire variable domain, with the rest obtained from reference TRBV11-2 and TRBJ2-4, is as follows: EAGVAQSPRYKIIEKRQSVAFWCNPISGHATLYWYQQILGQGPKLLIQFQNNGVVDDSQLPKDRFSAERLKGVDSTLKIQPAKLEDSAVYLCASSLGYPGAKNIQYFGAGTRLSVL.

Only a few counts were recorded for this clonotype. The DNA is omitted, as the CDR3 cannot be located on it reliably, and the CDR3 follows TCRdb's listing. This chain connects TRBV6-2 or TRBV6-3 to TRBJ1-1. Germline loops: CDR1 MNHEY, CDR2 SVGEGT. Termini included, the CDR3 measures 15 amino acids. CDR3 sequence reads: CASIRTFGANTEAFF.

CDR3 region: CASSLWTGGEEETQYF. CDR3 bases: TGTGCCAGCAGTTTATGGACAGGGGGCGAAGAGGAGACCCAGTACTTC. The chain combines TRBV28 with TRBJ2-5, with 10 positions matching TRBD1. Germline values: CDR1 MDHEN, CDR2 SYDVKM. The CDR3 is 16 residues long. V was clipped by 0 bases and J by 5 bases; unmatched bases: 6.

This clonotype has a count of ten or more. The rearrangement joins TRBV11-2 to TRBJ2-7, with TRBD1 matching 8 bases. CDR1 SGHAT and CDR2 FQNNGV come from the germline V gene. This CDR3 region has 15 residues. V lost 1 base and J lost 3; bases outside the gene matches: 5. CDR3 DNA sequence: TGTGCCAGCAGCTTAGGACGGACAGGGCTCTACGAGCAGTACTTC. Its protein is CASSLGRTGLYEQYF.

V is TRBV7-9 and J is TRBJ2-2, with D perhaps TRBD1 (5 bases). The germline V gene encodes CDR1 SEHNR and CDR2 FQNEAQ (reference sequence). The CDR3 sequence is 13 residues long. V dropped 5 bases and J dropped 3 bases, with 7 bases sitting between them. The CDR3 loop reads CASSIGDTGELFF. The CDR3 nucleotides read TGTGCCAGCAGCATAGGGGACACCGGGGAGCTGTTTTTT.